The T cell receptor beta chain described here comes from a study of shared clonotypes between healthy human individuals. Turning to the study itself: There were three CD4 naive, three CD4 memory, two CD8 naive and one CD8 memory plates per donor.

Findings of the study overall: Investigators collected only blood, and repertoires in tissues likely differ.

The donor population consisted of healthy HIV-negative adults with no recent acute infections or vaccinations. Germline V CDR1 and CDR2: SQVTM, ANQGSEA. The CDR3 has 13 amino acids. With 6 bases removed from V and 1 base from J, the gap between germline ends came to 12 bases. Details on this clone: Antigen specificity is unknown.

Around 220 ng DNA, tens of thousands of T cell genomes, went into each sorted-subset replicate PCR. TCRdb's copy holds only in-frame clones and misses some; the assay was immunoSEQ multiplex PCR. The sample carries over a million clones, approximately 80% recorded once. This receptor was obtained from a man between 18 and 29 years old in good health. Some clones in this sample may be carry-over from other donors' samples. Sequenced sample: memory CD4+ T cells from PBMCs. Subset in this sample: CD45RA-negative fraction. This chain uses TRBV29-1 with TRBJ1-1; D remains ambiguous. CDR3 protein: CSVISRGNTEAFF. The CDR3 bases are TGCAGCGTCATATCGCGTGGGAACACTGAAGCTTTCTTT.